This T cell receptor (beta chain) originates from a study of neurological immune-mediated disorders. Study-wide results and limits: Healthy controls had more TCR clonal expansion than multiple sclerosis, which showed the least, whereas HTLV-1-associated myelopathy showed the most.

The method for making cDNA was 5'RACE, and it used 10-nucleotide random UMIs. A single record per CDR3 protein comes from TCRdb applying MiXCR to the 5' RACE reads. The profile covers 67,000 or so distinct CDR3 sequences, with 12% to 15% appearing a single time and around 4.3% taken by the ten largest. Trimming removed 1 base at V and 3 bases at J, with 4 bases between. CDR1 and CDR2 from the germline V gene are SEHNR and FQNEAQ (reference sequence). The CDR3 has 12 amino acids. Documented time point: longitudinal time-point 1 (baseline). About this clonotype itself: The antigen is undetermined.

The sequenced sample was PBMCs. This chain connects TRBV7-9 to TRBJ2-7; unclear D gene. The sequence derives from a female donor with HTLV-1-associated myelopathy (HAM/TSP). The CDR3 loop reads CASSLEVYEQYF. CDR3 coding DNA: TGTGCCAGCAGCTTAGAGGTCTACGAGCAGTACTTC.